What follows are 7 T cell receptor beta chains derived from one specimen sequenced in a study of identical twins. One entry per CDR3 protein, called by TCRdb with MiXCR from the 5' RACE reads. The data show some 660,000 distinct CDR3 sequences, with more than 6.5% seen just once and approximately 0.94% held by the top ten. The same sample was also used in a study of yellow fever vaccine responses in identical twins.

The sequencing input was PBMCs. The receptors shown here come from a woman aged 18 to 35 in good health.

V gene TRBV9 combines with J gene TRBJ1-2; D is undetermined. The CDR3 extends over 12 amino acids. The germline V and J ends were trimmed by 1 base and 5 bases, with 6 bases remaining between them. CDR1 and CDR2 (germline): SGDLS, YYNGEE. CDR3 sequence: CASSVRAYGYTF. DNA for the CDR3: TGTGCCAGCAGCGTACGCGCGTATGGCTACACCTTC. Complete variable domain (other parts from reference TRBV9 and TRBJ1-2): DSGVTQTPKHLITATGQRVTLRCSPRSGDLSVYWYQQSLDQGLQFLIQYYNGEERAKGNILERFSAQQFPDLHSELNLSSLELGDSALYFCASSVRAYGYTFGSGTRLTVV.

The CDR3 DNA reads as TGTGCCAGCAGCCCGACGGCGGGAGGGACCGACGAGCAGTACTTC. Its protein is CASSPTAGGTDEQYF. The J gene is TRBJ2-7, the V gene TRBV12-3 or TRBV12-4; the match to TRBD2 covers 9 bases. The CDR3 extends over 15 amino acids. V was pared by 6 bases and J by 5 bases, with 11 bases of the junction left unmatched.

The V gene is TRBV29-1, the J gene TRBJ2-7; 9 bases are shared with TRBD1. Unmatched junction bases numbered 3, after V lost 6 bases and J lost 6 bases. This CDR3 has 11 amino acids. Germline values: CDR1 SQVTM, CDR2 ANQGSEA. CDR3 in amino acids: CSVQGAPEQYF. The CDR3, as DNA: TGCAGCGTACAGGGGGCGCCCGAGCAGTACTTC.

There are a few counts of this clonotype. CDR3 sequence: CASSLGQGWDTQYF. For the CDR3, the DNA is TGCGCCAGCAGCTTGGGCCAAGGATGGGATACGCAGTATTTT. The V gene is TRBV5-1, the J gene TRBJ2-3; no clear D. Germline V gene lookup returns CDR1 SGHRS and CDR2 YFSETQ. There are 14 residues in the CDR3. V shed 0 bases and J shed 6 bases, with 11 bases lying between them.

This clonotype was seen only a few times. The chain's CDR3 is CASSYTNRNTEAFF. CDR3 DNA: TGTGCCAGCAGCTACACCAACAGAAACACTGAAGCTTTCTTT. The chain recombines TRBV28 with TRBJ1-1; D uncertain. Germline CDR1 and CDR2: MDHEN and SYDVKM. CDR3 size: 14 residues. With 6 bases removed from V and 2 bases from J, the gap between germline ends came to 13 bases. The complete variable domain, with remaining parts taken from reference TRBV28 and TRBJ1-1, reads DVKVTQSSRYLVKRTGEKVFLECVQDMDHENMFWYRQDPGLGLRLIYFSYDVKMKEKGDIPEGYSVSREKKERFSLILESASTNQTSMYLCASSYTNRNTEAFFGQGTRLTVV.

This chain joins TRBV9 and TRBJ2-3; 12 nucleotides match TRBD2. The germline V gene encodes CDR1 SGDLS and CDR2 YYNGEE. V was clipped by 3 bases and J by 5 bases; unmatched bases: 10. This CDR3 is built from 17 residues. In DNA, the CDR3 is TGTGCCAGCAGCGCCACCCTAGCGGGGGGGCCGCGAGATACGCAGTATTTT. Residues: CASSATLAGGPRDTQYF.

This clonotype was found a few times. The V gene is TRBV7-6, the J gene TRBJ2-3; perhaps TRBD1 as D (6 bases). Germline V gives CDR1 SGHVS, CDR2 FNYEAQ. This CDR3 has 15 residues. V gave up 5 bases and J gave up 3 bases, with 15 bases separating them. As DNA, the CDR3 is TGTGCCAGCAGCAACGGCAGGGGTCCAACAGATACGCAGTATTTT. It is translated as CASSNGRGPTDTQYF.